Following are 5 T cell receptor beta chains from one sample sequenced in a study of neurological immune-mediated disorders. TCRdb re-derived calls from the 5' RACE reads in MiXCR, one entry per CDR3 protein. There are fewer than 35,000 distinct CDR3 sequences in the sample; 3.3% occur only once, and 6% to 7.5% lies in the top ten. The sample taken for sequencing was PBMCs. The receptors shown here come from a woman aged 25-40 years with multiple sclerosis.

This clonotype was found many times. The gene calls are TRBV20-1 and TRBJ2-5; 8 bases align to TRBD2. CDR3 length equals 14 residues. V lost 6 bases, J lost 4 bases, and 10 bases stayed unmatched. Germline V lookup: CDR1 DFQATT, CDR2 SNEGSKA (reference sequence). CDR3 sequence: CSARSSGKRETQYF. CDR3 nucleotides: TGCAGTGCGAGAAGTAGCGGGAAACGAGAGACCCAGTACTTC.

Ten or more counts support this clonotype. The chain links TRBV6-1 to TRBJ2-2; D gene unclear. Trimming removed 8 bases at V and 0 bases at J, with 7 bases between. The CDR3 has 13 residues. Germline values: CDR1 MNHNS, CDR2 SASEGT. The CDR3 DNA reads as TGTGCCAGCCCCCCCCCGAACACCGGGGAGCTGTTTTTT. Protein product: CASPPPNTGELFF.

This clonotype was observed at least ten times. This rearrangement joins TRBV5-1 to TRBJ2-3; 7 nucleotides match TRBD1. The germline V gene encodes CDR1 SGHRS and CDR2 YFSETQ. The V segment lost 7 bases and the J segment 3 bases; nucleotides outside the gene matches: 11. This CDR3 is built from 15 residues. CDR3 residues: CASHLTQGKTDTQYF. In nucleotides, the CDR3 is TGCGCCAGCCACCTAACACAGGGGAAAACAGATACGCAGTATTTT.

This clonotype appeared many times. The gene calls are TRBV20-1 and TRBJ2-1; tentatively, D is TRBD2 (6 bases). Germline CDR1 and CDR2: DFQATT and SNEGSKA (reference sequence). This CDR3 comprises 14 residues. Trimming cost V 2 bases and J 5 bases, with 13 bases left between them. DNA of the CDR3: TGCAGTGCTAGATCTCGCGGGGTACACAATGAGCAGTTCTTC. It encodes CSARSRGVHNEQFF.

There are many counts of this clonotype. The chain joins TRBV7-2 to TRBJ2-3; D is unresolved. CDR1 is SGHTA and CDR2 is FQGNSA in the germline V gene. The CDR3 contains 13 residues. The V gene lost 2 bases and the J gene lost 5 bases, with 8 bases spanning the gap. The chain's CDR3 is CASSLTTIDTQYF. Here the CDR3 DNA reads TGTGCCAGCAGCTTAACCACGATAGATACGCAGTATTTT.